Shown below are 19 T cell receptor beta chains from a single sample sequenced in a study of shared clonotypes between healthy human individuals (dated by TCRdb to about 2020). Receptor amplification or capture employed the immunoSEQ multiplex PCR assay. TCRdb took over this immuneACCESS table, retaining in-frame rearrangements with V and J assigned. Such tables are incomplete; in checked studies, under half of the missing clones stem from an unresolved V gene, and the remainder is unexplained. The sample table shows about 2 million clones, and roughly 96% are seen once. 0.1% to 0.15% of the sample is held by the ten biggest clonotypes. Sequenced input: naive CD4+ T cells sorted from blood. The sample's cell subset or site, from its label and the paper: CD45RA+ positively selected. The receptors were sampled from a man younger than 35 in good health.

This clone was recorded at least ten times. This chain joins TRBV25-1 and TRBJ2-2, with 9 nucleotides matching TRBD2. This CDR3 is built from 16 residues. In germline, CDR1 is MGHDK, CDR2 SYGVNS. Unmatched junction bases numbered 5, after V lost 5 bases and J lost 1 base. CDR3 coding DNA: TGTGCCAGCAGTATCAATAGCGGGGGGAACACCGGGGAGCTGTTTTTT. Residues: CASSINSGGNTGELFF.

The chain carries TRBV6-5 and TRBJ1-2, with D possibly TRBD1 on 6 matching bases. CDR3 length equals 12 residues. Trimming took 8 bases from V and 8 from J, leaving 15 bases between them. Germline values: CDR1 MNHEY, CDR2 SVGAGI. The chain's CDR3 is CASSRGGVGYTF. CDR3 DNA sequence: TGTGCCAGCTCCCGGGGGGGCGTGGGCTACACCTTC.

The V gene is TRBV4-2, the J gene TRBJ2-3, with a weak D call TRBD2 (6 bases). V was pared by 4 bases and J by 2 bases, with 22 bases between. The germline V gene encodes CDR1 LGHNA and CDR2 YNFKEQ. The CDR3 consists of 18 residues. Written as DNA, the CDR3 is TGTGCCAGCAGCCTCGAAACCACGGGACTTCCTGACACAGATACGCAGTATTTT. Amino acid sequence: CASSLETTGLPDTDTQYF.

The rearrangement joins TRBV30 to TRBJ1-1; 8 bases map to TRBD1. Germline lookup yields CDR1 GTSNPN and CDR2 SVGIG (reference sequence). CDR3 length equals 14 residues. Trimming cost V 0 bases and J 10 bases; bases outside gene matches: 10. In DNA, the CDR3 is TGTGCCTGGAGTGTACAGGCAGGGGGCGTCGGAGCTTTCTTT. It codes for CAWSVQAGGVGAFF.

As concerns this clone: This sample also contains other DNA sequences that code for the same CDR3. The chain recombines TRBV5-1 with TRBJ2-7; D not resolved. Looked up from germline, CDR1 is SGHRS and CDR2 is YFSETQ. The CDR3 totals 14 residues. V was pared by 0 bases and J by 1 base, with 8 bases between. This CDR3 is CASSLAVGSYEQYF. DNA of the CDR3: TGCGCCAGCAGCTTGGCTGTAGGGTCCTACGAGCAGTACTTC.

This clone has a single count. Distinct nucleotide sequences in the sample also encode this CDR3. CDR3 DNA sequence: TGTGCCATCAGTGGGGGGACTACTTACAATGAGCAGTTCTTC. The encoded protein is CAISGGTTYNEQFF. The chain recombines TRBV10-3 with TRBJ2-1; 7 bases align to TRBD2. Germline CDR1 is ENHRY and CDR2 is SYGVKD. The CDR3 length is 14 residues. Trimming removed 4 bases from V and 4 bases from J; junction bases left unmatched: 4.

This clone was seen just once. The chain recombines TRBV19 with TRBJ1-2; TRBD1 might be the D (6 bases). This CDR3 comprises 15 residues. Trimming shortened V by 1 base and J by 4 bases, and 13 bases separated the two germline ends. Germline V gene data show CDR1 as LNHDA and CDR2 as SQIVND (reference sequence). In DNA form, the CDR3 reads TGTGCCAGTAGTATAGCCGCTGGGACACTCTATGGCTACACCTTC. It is translated as CASSIAAGTLYGYTF. Looking up the rest from reference TRBV19 and TRBJ1-2 gives the full variable domain: DGGITQSPKYLFRKEGQNVTLSCEQNLNHDAMYWYRQDPGQGLRLIYYSQIVNDFQKGDIAEGYSVSREKKESFPLTVTSAQKNPTAFYLCASSIAAGTLYGYTFGSGTRLTVV.

Worth noting for this clone: The same CDR3 can be traced to other DNA sequences in this sample. This chain uses TRBV27 with TRBJ2-5; the match to TRBD2 covers 10 bases. This CDR3 contains 15 residues. CDR1 and CDR2 (germline): MNHEY, SMNVEV (reference sequence). The ends lost 4 bases at V and 2 bases at J; junction bases unmatched: 4. The CDR3 reads CASSSPSGGQETQYF. In DNA form, the CDR3 reads TGTGCCAGCAGTTCCCCTAGCGGGGGACAAGAGACCCAGTACTTC.

J is TRBJ1-1 and V is TRBV19; D might be TRBD1 (5 bases). Germline CDR1 is LNHDA and CDR2 is SQIVND (reference sequence). The ends were cut back, 0 bases at V and 7 bases at J, with 12 bases in the middle. The CDR3 has 14 residues. Written as DNA, the CDR3 is TGTGCCAGTAGTATAGATCCAAGGGGTAGTGAAGCTTTCTTT. Translating gives CASSIDPRGSEAFF.

V and J are TRBV14 and TRBJ2-7; TRBD2 might be the D (7 bases). Trimming shortened V by 0 bases and J by 2 bases, and 17 bases separated the two germline ends. The CDR3 loop spans 17 amino acids. The V gene's germline CDR1 is SGHDN and CDR2 FVKESK. The DNA of the CDR3 is TGTGCCAGCAGCCAAGACTCGCTTTGGGGGGGCACCTACGAGCAGTACTTC. Its translation is CASSQDSLWGGTYEQYF.

This clone has a count of ten or more. This chain joins TRBV4-1 and TRBJ1-2, with D uncertain. The length of the CDR3 is 15 residues. The V gene lost 4 bases and the J gene lost 4 bases, with 16 bases spanning the gap. Germline V gene data show CDR1 as MGHRA and CDR2 as YSYEKL. CDR3 loop: CASSRPEAGLYGYTF. In DNA form, the CDR3 reads TGCGCCAGCAGCCGACCCGAGGCAGGACTCTATGGCTACACCTTC.

A single count supports this clone. This chain uses TRBV5-4 with TRBJ2-1; no clear D gene. The CDR3 runs to 13 residues. The germline V gene encodes CDR1 SGHNT and CDR2 YYREEE (reference sequence). V was pared by 2 bases and J by 10 bases, with 13 bases between. The CDR3 region has the DNA TGTGCCAGCAGCTTCTGGGTTCTTTACGAGCAGTTCTTC. Translating it yields CASSFWVLYEQFF.

A note on this clone: This sample includes further DNA sequences coding for the same CDR3. The V gene is TRBV7-2, the J gene TRBJ2-7; possibly TRBD1 or TRBD2 for D (6 bases each). Germline-derived CDR1 and CDR2 are SGHTA and FQGNSA. This CDR3 has 12 amino acids. Trimming shortened V by 5 bases and J by 2 bases, and 7 bases separated the two germline ends. The CDR3, as DNA: TGTGCCAGCAGCCGGGGGCCCTACGAGCAGTACTTC. It codes for CASSRGPYEQYF.

The sample holds one count of this clone. The gene calls are TRBV5-1 and TRBJ2-5; tentatively, D is TRBD1 (6 bases). Trimming pared 6 bases from V and 2 bases from J, leaving 17 bases between. Germline V gene lookup returns CDR1 SGHRS and CDR2 YFSETQ. This CDR3 has 15 residues. The CDR3 is CASTMADRMQETQYF. The CDR3, as DNA: TGCGCCAGCACAATGGCCGACAGGATGCAAGAGACCCAGTACTTC. The full variable domain, its missing parts supplied by reference TRBV5-1 and TRBJ2-5, is KAGVTQTPRYLIKTRGQQVTLSCSPISGHRSVSWYQQTPGQGLQFLFEYFSETQRNKGNFPGRFSGRQFSNSRSEMNVSTLELGDSALYLCASTMADRMQETQYFGPGTRLLVL.

In this sample, this clone turned up once. The chain is built from TRBV5-1 and TRBJ2-7; a possible D gene is TRBD1 (5 bases). Germline V lookup: CDR1 SGHRS, CDR2 YFSETQ. Trimming removed 3 bases from V and 4 bases from J, with 14 bases in between. The CDR3 consists of 14 residues. The CDR3 sequence is CASSWESGFYEQYF. The CDR3 bases are TGCGCCAGCAGCTGGGAATCAGGGTTTTACGAGCAGTACTTC.

The chain carries TRBV11-3 and TRBJ2-3; no firm D call. The V gene lost 5 bases and the J gene lost 0 bases, with 9 bases spanning the gap. Germline V gene lookup returns CDR1 SGHNT and CDR2 YENEEA. The CDR3 runs to 14 residues. The CDR3 region has the DNA TGTGCCAGCAGCCCTCATAGTAGCACAGATACGCAGTATTTT. Amino acid sequence: CASSPHSSTDTQYF.

J is TRBJ2-5 and V is TRBV7-9, with a weak D call TRBD2 (5 bases). The CDR3 contains 15 residues. Trimming cost V 7 bases and J 0 bases, with 15 bases left between them. Germline V lookup: CDR1 SEHNR, CDR2 FQNEAQ (reference sequence). DNA of the CDR3: TGTGCCAGCACTGATGTGATCGGGGACCAAGAGACCCAGTACTTC. As protein: CASTDVIGDQETQYF.

Only one count was recorded for this clone. The rearrangement uses TRBV4-2 and TRBJ2-7, with D tentatively TRBD2 (6 bases). Germline V CDR1 and CDR2: LGHNA, YNFKEQ. The length of the CDR3 is 15 residues. Trimming took 0 bases from V and 6 from J, leaving 15 bases between them. The chain's CDR3 is CASSQDRGVWGEQYF. CDR3 nucleotide sequence: TGTGCCAGCAGCCAAGATCGCGGGGTCTGGGGCGAGCAGTACTTC.

This chain joins TRBV11-2 and TRBJ2-3; D is undetermined. This CDR3 spans 12 amino acids. With 3 bases removed from V and 5 bases from J, the gap between germline ends came to 6 bases. The germline CDR1 and CDR2 sequences are SGHAT and FQNNGV. As DNA, the CDR3 is TGTGCCAGCAGCTTCTTGGAAGATACGCAGTATTTT. This gives the protein CASSFLEDTQYF.